These 6 T cell receptor beta chains share one sample of origin, sequenced in a study of blood T cell repertoires in COVID-19. Repertoires were generated with immunoSEQ multiplex PCR, while TCRdb's copy carries only in-frame clones and drops some. The sample records 40,000 to 45,000 clones, roughly nine tenths being singletons. Sequences were obtained from peripheral blood. The receptor set was obtained from a human donor in a cohort sampled during active COVID-19.

The J gene is TRBJ1-2, the V gene TRBV6-4; 8 positions agree with TRBD1. The CDR3 is 17 amino acids. J was trimmed by 6 bases and V by 2 bases; bases with no gene match: 14. Germline assignment: CDR1 MRHNA and CDR2 SNTAGT. The CDR3 nucleotides are TGTGCCAGCAGTGACGCGACAGGGGTGGAAGGATTGCATGGCTACACCTTC. It codes for CASSDATGVEGLHGYTF.

The rearrangement links TRBV9 to TRBJ1-1; a possible D gene is TRBD1 (5 bases). The CDR3 is 13 residues long. The germline V gene has CDR1 SGDLS and CDR2 YYNGEE. Between the trimmed V and J ends, which lost 4 bases and 1 base, there was a span of 8 bases. The CDR3 reads CASSSGGNTEAFF. The CDR3 bases are TGTGCCAGCAGCTCGGGGGGGAACACTGAAGCTTTCTTT.

CDR3 sequence (DNA): TGTGCCAGCAGGTCAGGCGGGGACGATGAGCAGTTCTTC. This sequence encodes CASRSGGDDEQFF. J is TRBJ2-1 and V is TRBV2; D might be TRBD2 (6 bases). Germline V gene sequence: CDR1 SNHLY, CDR2 FYNNEI. V gave up 6 bases and J gave up 8 bases, with 14 bases separating them. This CDR3 spans 13 amino acids. The variable domain in full, with the rest retrieved from reference TRBV2 and TRBJ2-1, is EPEVTQTPSHQVTQMGQEVILRCVPISNHLYFYWYRQILGQKVEFLVSFYNNEISEKSEIFDDQFSVERPDGSNFTLKIRSTKLEDSAMYFCASRSGGDDEQFFGPGTRLTVL.

This rearrangement joins TRBV24-1 to TRBJ2-3, with 8 bases matching TRBD2. Germline V lookup: CDR1 KGHDR, CDR2 SFDVKD. J lost 4 bases, V lost 5 bases, and 7 bases had no gene match. CDR3 length: 15 amino acids. In DNA form, the CDR3 reads TGTGCCACCAGTGCGGGGGGGGGCCAATCAGATACGCAGTATTTT. Residues: CATSAGGGQSDTQYF.

This chain links TRBV5-4 with TRBJ2-5; 8 bases line up with TRBD2. Germline V gene data show CDR1 as SGHNT and CDR2 as YYREEE (reference sequence). With V trimmed by 0 bases and J by 4 bases, 5 bases remained unmatched. The CDR3 runs to 15 residues. The CDR3 loop reads CASSLAERGSETQYF. CDR3 sequence (DNA): TGTGCCAGCAGCTTGGCGGAGCGGGGGTCAGAGACCCAGTACTTC.

The chain recombines TRBV6-6 with TRBJ1-4; weak D call: TRBD1 (5 bases). This CDR3 comprises 14 residues. Germline loops: CDR1 MNHNY, CDR2 SVGAGI (reference sequence). Trimming took 6 bases from V and 8 from J, leaving 16 bases between them. The CDR3 DNA reads TGTGCCAGCAGCCCCACGGGGGTTGGAGAAAAACTGTTTTTT. Residues: CASSPTGVGEKLFF.